The next 21 T cell receptor beta chains were all read from a single sample in a study of blood T cell repertoires in COVID-19. Assay: immunoSEQ multiplex PCR; the TCRdb copy retains only in-frame clones and omits some. Of some 390,000 clones in the sample, roughly 91% were seen once. The specimen sequenced was PBMCs or T cells enriched from blood (not recorded which). Receptors originate from a woman in her 30s who had recovered from COVID-19.

This clone has a count of ten or more. J is TRBJ1-2 and V is TRBV12-3 or TRBV12-4, with D perhaps matching TRBD1 (5 bases). The CDR3 runs 12 residues. The ends were cut back, 5 bases at V and 4 bases at J, with 8 bases in the middle. In DNA, the CDR3 is TGTGCCAGCAGTCAGCAGGGCTATGGCTACACCTTC. Protein sequence: CASSQQGYGYTF.

The CDR3 sequence is CSVNARGGTTDTQYF. In nucleotides, the CDR3 is TGCAGCGTCAACGCCCGGGGGGGAACGACAGATACGCAGTATTTT. This sequence joins TRBV29-1 and TRBJ2-3, with TRBD2 identical over 8 bases. Germline values: CDR1 SQVTM, CDR2 ANQGSEA. V was pared by 6 bases and J by 3 bases, with 11 bases of the junction left unmatched. This CDR3 is built from 15 residues.

The chain has TRBV12-2 and TRBJ1-5. TRBV12-2 is flagged as a pseudogene. This CDR3 spans 16 amino acids. CDR3 DNA: TGTGCAAGGTCCGGTAACCGCCGGTTGGGCAATCAGCCCCAGCATTTT. Residues: CARSGNRRLGNQPQHF.

The chain combines TRBV19 with TRBJ2-7, with a weak D call TRBD2 (6 bases). CDR3 length: 14 amino acids. The V end was cut by 4 bases, the J end by 3 bases, with 13 bases between. Germline loops: CDR1 LNHDA, CDR2 SQIVND (reference sequence). The CDR3 is CASSTGGDGYEQYF. The DNA for the CDR3 is TGTGCCAGTAGTACAGGAGGGGATGGCTACGAGCAGTACTTC.

V is TRBV3-1 (or the pseudogene TRBV3-2) and J is TRBJ1-3; D perhaps matches TRBD1 (6 bases). The germline V gene encodes CDR1 LGHDT and CDR2 YNNKEL (reference sequence). CDR3 length: 14 residues. V lost 5 bases, J lost 4 bases, and 12 bases lay in between. The CDR3 region is CASSGTNEGNTIYF. Written as DNA, the CDR3 is TGTGCCAGCAGCGGGACAAACGAAGGAAACACCATATATTTT.

The chain carries TRBV9 and TRBJ2-5; TRBD1 might be the D (6 bases). The V gene's germline CDR1 is SGDLS and CDR2 YYNGEE. CDR3 length: 15 amino acids. V was trimmed by 5 bases and J by 3 bases, leaving 17 bases between them. For the CDR3, the DNA is TGTGCCAGCAGTTCTGAGGGGGAAGGGAAAGAGACCCAGTACTTC. Residues: CASSSEGEGKETQYF.

This clone was recorded once. The chain has TRBV9 and TRBJ2-2; TRBD1 might be the D (6 bases). Germline CDR1 reads SGDLS; CDR2 reads YYNGEE. V was pared by 4 bases and J by 4 bases, with 14 bases between. The CDR3 has 15 residues. CDR3 coding DNA: TGTGCCAGCAGCCCCGGGCAGGGGTTCACCGGGGAGCTGTTTTTT. Residues: CASSPGQGFTGELFF.

The chain joins TRBV28 to TRBJ1-1, with D unclear. Trimming cost V 6 bases and J 1 base, with 9 bases left between them. Germline V gene sequence: CDR1 MDHEN, CDR2 SYDVKM. The CDR3 spans 13 residues. Here the CDR3 reads CASRIQENTEAFF. CDR3 DNA sequence: TGTGCCAGCAGAATCCAGGAGAACACTGAAGCTTTCTTT.

This clone was observed a single time. The chain has TRBV29-1 and TRBJ1-2, with TRBD1 identical over 9 bases. The CDR3 spans 15 residues. The germline V gene has CDR1 SQVTM and CDR2 ANQGSEA. The V and J ends lost 0 bases and 6 bases, in that order; junction bases with no gene match: 8. The chain's CDR3 is CSVEDLSQGADGYTF. CDR3 sequence (DNA): TGCAGCGTTGAAGACTTATCACAGGGGGCGGATGGCTACACCTTC.

This chain connects TRBV7-3 to TRBJ2-7, with 9 bases that match TRBD1. This CDR3 spans 14 amino acids. Germline CDR1 SGHTA, CDR2 FQGTGA. V lost 2 bases and J lost 3; bases outside the gene matches: 2. CDR3 residues: CASSLRQGGYEQYF. The CDR3 DNA follows: TGTGCCAGCAGCTTACGACAGGGGGGCTACGAGCAGTACTTC.

The chain has TRBV7-3 and TRBJ2-3, with 10 bases matching TRBD2. The CDR3 runs 18 residues. V lost 5 bases, J lost 4 bases, and 15 bases stayed unmatched. Germline V gene data show CDR1 as SGHTA and CDR2 as FQGTGA. The CDR3 loop is CASSPLGVKRGGPDTQYF. The CDR3 nucleotides are TGTGCCAGCAGCCCCCTGGGCGTGAAGCGGGGGGGCCCAGATACGCAGTATTTT. The variable domain in full, with the rest retrieved from reference TRBV7-3 and TRBJ2-3, is GAGVSQTPSNKVTEKGKYVELRCDPISGHTALYWYRQSLGQGPEFLIYFQGTGAADDSGLPNDRFFAVRPEGSVSTLKIQRTERGDSAVYLCASSPLGVKRGGPDTQYFGPGTRLTVL.

The V call is TRBV27, the J call TRBJ2-3; possibly TRBD1 for D (6 bases). The CDR3 length is 15 residues. V lost 3 bases and J lost 3, with 13 bases in between. Looked up from germline, CDR1 is MNHEY and CDR2 is SMNVEV (reference sequence). CDR3 in amino acids: CASSFQGQGTDTQYF. The CDR3 coding sequence is TGTGCCAGCAGTTTCCAGGGCCAGGGGACAGATACGCAGTATTTT.

The rearrangement joins TRBV27 to TRBJ2-1; TRBD2 matches at 8 bases. In germline, CDR1 is MNHEY, CDR2 SMNVEV (reference sequence). Trimming cost V 0 bases and J 2 bases; bases outside gene matches: 3. The CDR3 is 16 residues long. The DNA for the CDR3 is TGTGCCAGCAGTTTATCGGGGCGGGGGGCCTACAATGAGCAGTTCTTC. Its protein is CASSLSGRGAYNEQFF.

This clone was observed once. The chain uses TRBV27 and TRBJ2-7, with TRBD1 matching over 8 bases. Germline CDR1 and CDR2: MNHEY and SMNVEV (reference sequence). The CDR3 is 16 amino acids. Unmatched junction bases numbered 9, after V lost 4 bases and J lost 1 base. The CDR3 reads CASSSFQGARSYEQYF. The CDR3 coding sequence is TGTGCCAGCAGTTCTTTCCAGGGGGCGAGGTCCTACGAGCAGTACTTC.

The chain combines TRBV6-6 with TRBJ2-1, with a tentative D call TRBD2 (5 bases). V was cut by 6 bases and J by 3 bases, with 18 bases left in between. The CDR3 is 16 residues long. Germline V CDR1 and CDR2: MNHNY, SVGAGI (reference sequence). The CDR3 DNA reads TGTGCCAGCAGCACCGAACGGGGAACGAACTACAATGAGCAGTTCTTC. It is translated as CASSTERGTNYNEQFF.

This clone was detected once. The chain combines TRBV27 with TRBJ1-1, with D unresolved. The CDR3 contains 15 residues. Germline CDR1 is MNHEY and CDR2 is SMNVEV (reference sequence). Trimming cost V 2 bases and J 1 base, with 11 bases left between them. The chain's CDR3 is CASSLGIGRNTEAFF. DNA of the CDR3: TGTGCCAGCAGTTTAGGAATAGGGAGGAACACTGAAGCTTTCTTT.

V and J are TRBV10-3 and TRBJ2-5; 10 bases fit TRBD1. Germline CDR1 ENHRY, CDR2 SYGVKD. The trim removed 0 bases at V and 2 bases at J, leaving 3 bases unmatched. The CDR3 is made up of 16 amino acids. The CDR3 is CAISESGDRGQETQYF. Here the CDR3 DNA reads TGTGCCATCAGTGAGTCTGGGGACAGGGGACAAGAGACCCAGTACTTC.

The gene calls are TRBV28 and TRBJ1-1; D call uncertain. In germline, CDR1 is MDHEN, CDR2 SYDVKM. V was trimmed by 6 bases and J by 6 bases, leaving 11 bases between them. The CDR3 spans 12 residues. This chain's CDR3 is CASRRDTAEAFF. CDR3 nucleotide sequence: TGTGCCAGCAGACGCGATACGGCTGAAGCTTTCTTT.

The chain joins TRBV7-9 to TRBJ2-1; TRBD2 matches at 8 bases. The V and J ends lost 1 base and 7 bases, in that order; junction bases with no gene match: 6. CDR3 length: 15 amino acids. Germline V lookup: CDR1 SEHNR, CDR2 FQNEAQ (reference sequence). CDR3 in amino acids: CASSLGAGVWNEQFF. In nucleotides, the CDR3 is TGTGCCAGCAGCTTAGGAGCGGGAGTCTGGAATGAGCAGTTCTTC.

In DNA, the CDR3 is TGTGCCAGCTCACCGGAGACTAGCGGAGTGGGCGGGGAGCTGTTTTTT. Translation gives CASSPETSGVGGELFF. The chain employs TRBV18 and TRBJ2-2; 9 bases agree with TRBD2. J lost 7 bases, V lost 3 bases, and 9 bases had no gene match. Germline CDR1 and CDR2: KGHSH and LQKENI. The CDR3 extends over 16 amino acids.

The V call is TRBV9, the J call TRBJ2-1; D is uncertain. This CDR3 comprises 16 residues. V was clipped by 0 bases and J by 2 bases, with 12 bases between them. Germline V gives CDR1 SGDLS, CDR2 YYNGEE. This CDR3 is CASSVDPGPPYNEQFF. CDR3 nucleotide sequence: TGTGCCAGCAGCGTAGATCCGGGTCCCCCCTACAATGAGCAGTTCTTC.